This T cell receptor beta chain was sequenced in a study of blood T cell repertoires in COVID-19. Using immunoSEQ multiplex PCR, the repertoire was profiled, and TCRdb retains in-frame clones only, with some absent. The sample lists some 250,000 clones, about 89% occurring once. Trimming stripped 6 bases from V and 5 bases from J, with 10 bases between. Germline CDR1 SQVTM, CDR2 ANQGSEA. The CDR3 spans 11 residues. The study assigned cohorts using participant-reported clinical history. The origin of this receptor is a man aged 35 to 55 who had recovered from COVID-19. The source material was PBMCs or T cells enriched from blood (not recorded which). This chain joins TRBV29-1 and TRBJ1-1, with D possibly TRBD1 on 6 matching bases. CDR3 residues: CSVGGFTEAFF. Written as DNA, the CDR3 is TGCAGCGTAGGGGGTTTTACTGAAGCTTTCTTT.